The 26 T cell receptor beta chains below all came from one sample that was sequenced in a study of T cell changes during pregnancy in multiple sclerosis. TCRdb keeps only in-frame clones here, not all; method: immunoSEQ multiplex PCR. The data contain around 97,000 clones, about 90% of them seen just once; the ten biggest clones take up 0.75% to 0.95%. The material sequenced was peripheral blood, taken after pregnancy. The receptors here all came from a female donor with multiple sclerosis, enrolled in a pregnancy study.

The gene calls are TRBV10-3 and TRBJ2-7; 8 bases are shared with TRBD1. Trimming at V came to 3 bases and at J to 2 bases, leaving 3 bases not matched to a gene. In germline, CDR1 is ENHRY, CDR2 SYGVKD. This CDR3 has 14 residues. CDR3 amino acids: CAISEDRGPYEQYF. The CDR3 coding sequence is TGTGCCATCAGTGAAGACAGGGGCCCCTACGAGCAGTACTTC.

The chain couples TRBV5-4 to TRBJ1-1; D gene uncertain. The CDR3 has 14 amino acids. Germline CDR1 SGHNT, CDR2 YYREEE (reference sequence). Trimming took 0 bases from V and 8 from J, leaving 14 bases between them. Here the CDR3 DNA reads TGTGCCAGCAGCTTGGGGCGACCTGACTTCGAAGCTTTCTTT. Translated: CASSLGRPDFEAFF.

The CDR3 nucleotides are TGTGCCATCAGTGAGTTATCCGGGACATCGAAACACCCAATTCTCAACGAGCAGTACTTC. Amino acid sequence: CAISELSGTSKHPILNEQYF. J is TRBJ2-7 and V is TRBV10-3; possible D gene TRBD1, 6 bases. V was pared by 1 base and J by 5 bases, with 30 bases between. The CDR3 consists of 20 residues. Germline CDR1 is ENHRY and CDR2 is SYGVKD.

CDR3 loop: CASSPWRGRLQPQHF. The DNA for the CDR3 is TGTGCCAGCAGCCCTTGGAGGGGGCGCCTTCAGCCCCAGCATTTT. The chain carries TRBV6-1 and TRBJ1-5, with TRBD1 matching over 7 bases. The CDR3 loop spans 15 amino acids. CDR1 is MNHNS and CDR2 is SASEGT in the germline V gene. The trim removed 6 bases at V and 6 bases at J, leaving 11 bases unmatched.

The chain uses TRBV25-1 and TRBJ1-4; the match to TRBD1 covers 7 bases. CDR1 MGHDK and CDR2 SYGVNS come from the germline V gene. V trimming: 2 bases; J trimming: 2 bases; junction bases outside the gene matches: 5. This CDR3 has 16 residues. CDR3: CASSELHRGTNEKLFF. In nucleotides, the CDR3 is TGTGCCAGCAGTGAACTCCACAGGGGCACTAATGAAAAACTGTTTTTT.

The rearrangement links TRBV4-1 to TRBJ2-3; 11 bases agree with TRBD2. J was trimmed by 1 base and V by 1 base; bases with no gene match: 7. From germline, CDR1 is MGHRA and CDR2 YSYEKL. The CDR3 is 18 residues long. This chain's CDR3 is CASSQGLAGGVGTDTQYF. The CDR3 nucleotides read TGCGCCAGCAGCCAAGGTCTAGCGGGAGGAGTAGGCACAGATACGCAGTATTTT.

V gene TRBV6-1 combines with J gene TRBJ1-4, with D unclear. Germline V gene lookup returns CDR1 MNHNS and CDR2 SASEGT. CDR3 length: 13 amino acids. The ends were cut back, 7 bases at V and 10 bases at J, with 16 bases in the middle. The CDR3 nucleotides are TGTGCCAGCAAAACAGCGGGGTCGGGAAAACTGTTTTTT. As protein: CASKTAGSGKLFF.

This chain links TRBV7-8 with TRBJ2-7; 11 positions agree with TRBD2. Per germline, CDR1 SGHVS and CDR2 FQNEAQ. The V segment lost 2 bases and the J segment 4 bases; nucleotides outside the gene matches: 7. This CDR3 comprises 16 residues. The CDR3 sequence is CASSLLVAGGLYEQYF. The DNA of the CDR3 is TGTGCCAGCAGCTTATTAGTAGCGGGGGGGCTATACGAGCAGTACTTC.

This chain connects TRBV20-1 to TRBJ1-4; D call uncertain. Germline CDR1 DFQATT, CDR2 SNEGSKA (reference sequence). This CDR3 is 11 amino acids long. V was clipped by 7 bases and J by 3 bases, with 6 bases between them. The CDR3 DNA is TGCAGTGGAACAGCTAATGAAAAACTGTTTTTT. Protein product: CSGTANEKLFF.

CDR3 in amino acids: CASSYSPAGYEQYF. In DNA form, the CDR3 reads TGTGCCAGCAGTTACTCCCCGGCAGGCTACGAGCAGTACTTC. The J gene is TRBJ2-7, the V gene TRBV6-6; no definite D call. This CDR3 comprises 14 residues. V lost 0 bases and J 3 bases, leaving 9 bases between the germline ends. Germline V gives CDR1 MNHNY, CDR2 SVGAGI (reference sequence).

CDR3 amino acids: CASSNGQGGNSPLHF. CDR3 nucleotides: TGTGCCAGTAGTAACGGACAGGGAGGGAATTCACCCCTCCACTTT. This chain links TRBV19 with TRBJ1-6, with 8 bases matching TRBD1. With V trimmed by 4 bases and J by 7 bases, 6 bases remained unmatched. CDR3 length: 15 residues. CDR1 is LNHDA, CDR2 SQIVND, per germline (reference sequence). The full variable domain, with the rest looked up from reference TRBV19 and TRBJ1-6, is DGGITQSPKYLFRKEGQNVTLSCEQNLNHDAMYWYRQDPGQGLRLIYYSQIVNDFQKGDIAEGYSVSREKKESFPLTVTSAQKNPTAFYLCASSNGQGGNSPLHFGNGTRLTVT.

The V call is TRBV29-1, the J call TRBJ2-2; TRBD1 agrees at 8 bases. The CDR3 spans 14 residues. Germline V lookup: CDR1 SQVTM, CDR2 ANQGSEA. With 4 bases clipped from V and 4 bases from J, the junction kept 5 bases outside the gene matches. CDR3: CSVVQGALTGELFF. The CDR3 DNA is TGCAGCGTTGTTCAGGGGGCGCTCACCGGGGAGCTGTTTTTT.

The rearrangement links TRBV5-1 to TRBJ2-2; perhaps TRBD1 as D (5 bases). The V gene's germline CDR1 is SGHRS and CDR2 YFSETQ. The ends were cut back, 0 bases at V and 4 bases at J, with 13 bases in the middle. The length of the CDR3 is 16 residues. CDR3 DNA sequence: TGCGCCAGCAGCTTGGCCTTGGGGCCGGGCACCGGGGAGCTGTTTTTT. It specifies CASSLALGPGTGELFF.

The V call is TRBV5-1, the J call TRBJ2-2; D might be TRBD1 (6 bases). Looked up from germline, CDR1 is SGHRS and CDR2 is YFSETQ. With 2 bases removed from V and 2 bases from J, the gap between germline ends came to 13 bases. This CDR3 is built from 16 residues. CDR3 nucleotides: TGCGCCAGCAGCTTCGCGGACAGTCAAAACACCGGGGAGCTGTTTTTT. It codes for CASSFADSQNTGELFF. Full variable domain (remainder filled in from reference TRBV5-1 and TRBJ2-2): KAGVTQTPRYLIKTRGQQVTLSCSPISGHRSVSWYQQTPGQGLQFLFEYFSETQRNKGNFPGRFSGRQFSNSRSEMNVSTLELGDSALYLCASSFADSQNTGELFFGEGSRLTVL.

This clone came up once. This chain joins TRBV19 and TRBJ1-6; TRBD1 matches 7 bases. Germline-derived CDR1 and CDR2 are LNHDA and SQIVND (reference sequence). J gave up 7 bases and V 3 bases, and 6 bases lay outside the gene matches. This CDR3 comprises 15 residues. In nucleotides, the CDR3 is TGTGCCAGTAGTATCCAGGGGGTCGAGAATTCACCCCTCCACTTT. Translating gives CASSIQGVENSPLHF.

This clone was seen just once. The chain combines TRBV7-3 with TRBJ2-3; 8 bases agree with TRBD2. Per the germline V gene, CDR1 is SGHTA and CDR2 is FQGTGA. The CDR3 is 15 amino acids. With V trimmed by 5 bases and J by 1 base, 5 bases remained unmatched. DNA of the CDR3: TGTGCCAGCAGCACCGGACTAGCCCGCACAGATACGCAGTATTTT. Encoded protein: CASSTGLARTDTQYF.

The genes are TRBV27 and TRBJ2-3, with D perhaps matching TRBD2 (5 bases). V dropped 3 bases and J dropped 4 bases, with 8 bases sitting between them. Per the germline V gene, CDR1 is MNHEY and CDR2 is SMNVEV (reference sequence). The CDR3 runs 13 residues. Written as DNA, the CDR3 is TGTGCCAGCAGTTTTCGGGGAGCAGATACGCAGTATTTT. The encoded protein is CASSFRGADTQYF.

This chain connects TRBV4-1 to TRBJ2-6; tentatively, D is TRBD1 (6 bases). The V end lost 6 bases, the J end lost 4 bases, and 22 bases lay between the germline ends. The CDR3 extends over 18 amino acids. Germline CDR1 reads MGHRA; CDR2 reads YSYEKL. CDR3 nucleotides: TGCGCCAGCAGGGATATCCGGGACATGAGTAGCGGGGCCAACGTCCTGACTTTC. Its translation is CASRDIRDMSSGANVLTF.

The chain has TRBV4-1 and TRBJ1-1; D perhaps matches TRBD1 (5 bases). CDR1 and CDR2 from the germline V gene are MGHRA and YSYEKL. The CDR3 spans 17 residues. V was cut by 1 base and J by 3 bases, with 18 bases left in between. CDR3 loop: CASSQARQGGWYTEAFF. The CDR3 coding sequence is TGCGCCAGCAGCCAAGCGAGGCAGGGAGGCTGGTACACTGAAGCTTTCTTT.

V is TRBV10-1 and J is TRBJ2-1; maybe TRBD2 (6 bases). The germline V gene has CDR1 WNHNN and CDR2 SYGVQD (reference sequence). CDR3 length: 13 amino acids. V was pared by 5 bases and J by 7 bases, with 12 bases between. The CDR3 protein is CASSYAGTNEQFF. CDR3 in DNA: TGCGCCAGCAGTTACGCCGGGACTAATGAGCAGTTCTTC.

The V gene is TRBV7-2, the J gene TRBJ2-5; D perhaps matches TRBD1 (5 bases). V was cut by 5 bases and J by 2 bases, with 12 bases left in between. The germline gives CDR1 SGHTA, CDR2 FQGNSA. The CDR3 length is 14 residues. This chain's CDR3 is CASSPRNRQETQYF. CDR3 nucleotide sequence: TGTGCCAGCAGCCCCCGGAACAGGCAAGAGACCCAGTACTTC.

The V and J genes are TRBV6-4 and TRBJ1-2; weak D call: TRBD1 (5 bases). In germline, CDR1 is MRHNA, CDR2 SNTAGT. This CDR3 is 13 amino acids long. Trimming shortened V by 5 bases and J by 4 bases, and 11 bases separated the two germline ends. Here the CDR3 reads CASSTGSGYGYTF. DNA of the CDR3: TGTGCCAGCAGTACAGGTAGTGGCTATGGCTACACCTTC.

The CDR3 nucleotides read TGCGCCAGCAGCCAGGACGGGCGGGGCACTGAAGCTTTCTTT. Its translation: CASSQDGRGTEAFF. The chain joins TRBV4-3 to TRBJ1-1; D not certain. Germline V CDR1 and CDR2: LGHNA, YSLEER. CDR3 size: 14 residues. V was shortened by 3 bases and J by 4 bases, with 12 bases between the two germline ends.

The chain carries TRBV11-2 and TRBJ1-2; unclear D gene. CDR1 is SGHAT and CDR2 is FQNNGV in the germline V gene. The germline V and J ends were trimmed by 5 bases and 4 bases, with 11 bases remaining between them. CDR3 size: 13 residues. The CDR3 DNA reads TGTGCCAGCAGCCCGAACGGTATCTATGGCTACACCTTC. Translation: CASSPNGIYGYTF.

This chain joins TRBV7-8 and TRBJ1-4; D might be TRBD1 (5 bases). V lost 5 bases, J lost 7 bases, and 8 bases lay in between. Germline V CDR1 and CDR2: SGHVS, FQNEAQ. CDR3 length: 12 residues. This CDR3 is CASSPGGEKLFF. For the CDR3, the DNA is TGTGCCAGCAGCCCCGGGGGTGAAAAACTGTTTTTT.

The V call is TRBV4-2, the J call TRBJ2-2, with D maybe TRBD2 (7 bases). The CDR3 sequence is 16 residues long. Germline V CDR1 and CDR2: LGHNA, YNFKEQ. V shed 1 base and J shed 2 bases, with 11 bases lying between them. The CDR3 here is CASSQAGGLNTGELFF. The CDR3 DNA is TGTGCCAGCAGCCAAGCGGGGGGCCTCAACACCGGGGAGCTGTTTTTT.